These 19 T cell receptor beta chains were all obtained from the same sample, sequenced in a study of shared clonotypes between healthy human individuals. Clones were read by immunoSEQ multiplex PCR, and TCRdb kept only the in-frame ones, dropping some. The sample has roughly 500,000 clones, 95% to 97% seen once. The material sequenced was naive CD4+ T cells sorted from blood. Indicated subset: CD45RA+ positively selected. These receptors were collected from a woman aged 25 to 39 in good health.

This sequence joins TRBV19 and TRBJ2-7; TRBD1 aligns across 7 bases. Germline CDR1 and CDR2: LNHDA and SQIVND (reference sequence). Unmatched junction bases numbered 11, after V lost 4 bases and J lost 8 bases. This CDR3 region has 14 residues. CDR3 in amino acids: CASSTGDSPTKQYF. Here the CDR3 DNA reads TGTGCCAGTAGTACTGGGGACAGCCCAACTAAGCAGTACTTC.

The CDR3 is CSVTGQAMLEGYTF. CDR3 coding DNA: TGCAGCGTGACCGGGCAGGCAATGCTTGAGGGCTACACCTTC. V gene TRBV29-1 combines with J gene TRBJ1-2; D not resolved. V lost 6 bases and J lost 8, with 22 bases in between. The CDR3 is 14 residues long. Germline CDR1 reads SQVTM; CDR2 reads ANQGSEA.

The chain carries TRBV5-1 and TRBJ2-7, with 7 bases that match TRBD2. J gave up 3 bases and V 5 bases, and 8 bases lay outside the gene matches. The CDR3 is 14 residues long. Germline V gene lookup returns CDR1 SGHRS and CDR2 YFSETQ. CDR3 residues: CASRASAGDYEQYF. As DNA, the CDR3 is TGCGCCAGCAGGGCTTCGGCGGGAGACTACGAGCAGTACTTC.

This chain uses TRBV28 with TRBJ2-7, with D possibly being TRBD2 (6 bases). V was clipped by 3 bases and J by 6 bases, with 12 bases between them. CDR3 length: 13 amino acids. Germline V gene data show CDR1 as MDHEN and CDR2 as SYDVKM. The CDR3 loop is CASSFIGGGEQYF. CDR3 coding DNA: TGTGCCAGCAGTTTTATTGGGGGAGGCGAGCAGTACTTC.

The V and J genes are TRBV5-1 and TRBJ2-2; unclear D gene. Germline V lookup: CDR1 SGHRS, CDR2 YFSETQ. Between the trimmed V and J ends, which lost 0 bases and 5 bases, there was a span of 11 bases. This CDR3 region has 15 residues. The CDR3 region has the DNA TGCGCCAGCAGCTTGGCCCGGGTAGTGACCGGGGAGCTGTTTTTT. It codes for CASSLARVVTGELFF. The entire variable domain, with the rest obtained from reference TRBV5-1 and TRBJ2-2, is as follows: KAGVTQTPRYLIKTRGQQVTLSCSPISGHRSVSWYQQTPGQGLQFLFEYFSETQRNKGNFPGRFSGRQFSNSRSEMNVSTLELGDSALYLCASSLARVVTGELFFGEGSRLTVL.

The CDR3 sequence: CASSLQGISYGYTF. CDR3 in DNA: TGTGCCAGCAGTTTACAGGGGATAAGCTATGGCTACACCTTC. This sequence joins TRBV27 and TRBJ1-2; possibly TRBD1 for D (6 bases). From germline, CDR1 is MNHEY and CDR2 SMNVEV (reference sequence). The CDR3 sequence is 14 residues long. Trimming removed 2 bases from V and 4 bases from J, with 11 bases in between.

Note on this clone: Other DNA sequences in this sample translate to the same CDR3. The rearrangement uses TRBV20-1 and TRBJ2-7, with no clear D. The CDR3 runs to 11 residues. Germline CDR1 is DFQATT and CDR2 is SNEGSKA (reference sequence). Trimming left V 3 bases short and J 4 bases short, with 7 bases between. The CDR3 protein is CSASSGYEQYF. CDR3 DNA: TGCAGTGCTAGTTCGGGTTACGAGCAGTACTTC.

The chain joins TRBV19 to TRBJ2-2; 7 bases map to TRBD2. Germline trimming cut 3 bases from V and 7 bases from J; bases unmatched to any gene: 5. The length of the CDR3 is 14 residues. The germline CDR1 and CDR2 sequences are LNHDA and SQIVND (reference sequence). CDR3 DNA sequence: TGTGCCAGTAGTATTCGGCTAGCGGTCGGGGAGCTGTTTTTT. This codes for CASSIRLAVGELFF.

The chain is built from TRBV19 and TRBJ2-1; TRBD2 matches 13 bases. In germline, CDR1 is LNHDA, CDR2 SQIVND (reference sequence). V lost 5 bases to trimming and J lost 8 bases; unmatched junction nucleotides: 6. The CDR3 has 15 amino acids. This chain's CDR3 is CASSSGLAGAHEQFF. DNA for the CDR3: TGTGCCAGTAGTTCTGGACTAGCGGGAGCCCATGAGCAGTTCTTC.

V usage is TRBV6-1 and J usage is TRBJ1-4; D unresolved. The CDR3 loop spans 16 amino acids. Germline V gene lookup returns CDR1 MNHNS and CDR2 SASEGT. V was shortened by 3 bases and J by 8 bases, with 19 bases between the two germline ends. The chain's CDR3 is CASSEGKGILGEKLFF. CDR3 nucleotides: TGTGCCAGCAGTGAGGGAAAAGGGATTCTGGGGGAAAAACTGTTTTTT.

CDR3: CASSLTDTQYF. The CDR3, as DNA: TGTGCCAGCAGTCTCACAGATACGCAGTATTTT. The rearrangement uses TRBV2 and TRBJ2-3; D is unresolved. V gave up 5 bases and J gave up 2 bases, with 2 bases separating them. The CDR3 sequence is 11 residues long. The germline V gene has CDR1 SNHLY and CDR2 FYNNEI.

The chain has TRBV28 and TRBJ1-1, with D possibly being TRBD1 (6 bases). V was trimmed by 8 bases and J by 6 bases, leaving 19 bases between them. This CDR3 comprises 14 residues. Germline values: CDR1 MDHEN, CDR2 SYDVKM. The CDR3 DNA follows: TGTGCCAGCGGGCGAGAGGGGGGGATAGCTGAAGCTTTCTTT. It codes for CASGREGGIAEAFF.

The V gene is TRBV7-9, the J gene TRBJ1-4; D possibly corresponds to TRBD1 (5 bases). The CDR3 has 14 amino acids. The germline V gene encodes CDR1 SEHNR and CDR2 FQNEAQ (reference sequence). The V end was cut by 5 bases, the J end by 8 bases, with 15 bases between. CDR3 residues: CASSPPGIVEKLFF. In nucleotides, the CDR3 is TGTGCCAGCAGCCCCCCAGGGATTGTGGAAAAACTGTTTTTT.

This sequence joins TRBV28 and TRBJ1-4, with TRBD1 identical over 7 bases. CDR3 length: 15 amino acids. In germline, CDR1 is MDHEN, CDR2 SYDVKM. V lost 1 base to trimming and J lost 3 bases; unmatched junction nucleotides: 2. CDR3 sequence (DNA): TGTGCCAGCAGTTTATACCAGGGGGCTAATGAAAAACTGTTTTTT. Protein product: CASSLYQGANEKLFF.

Notes on this clone: The junction differs from germline at one of its ends, possibly a read error. V and J are TRBV10-3 and TRBJ1-1; D unclear. Per the germline V gene, CDR1 is ENHRY and CDR2 is SYGVKD. This CDR3 is built from 13 residues. The CDR3 DNA follows: TGTGCCAGCAGTTACGGACCGATCACTGAAGCTTTCTTT. The encoded protein is CASSYGPITEAFF.

This clone was detected once. The chain carries TRBV5-5 and TRBJ2-7; 9 nucleotides align to TRBD2. Germline CDR1 and CDR2: SGHKS and YYEKEE (reference sequence). V lost 4 bases, J lost 3 bases, and 8 bases stayed unmatched. The CDR3 has 15 residues. CDR3 DNA: TGTGCCAGCAGCATAGCGGGAGATCCCTTCTACGAGCAGTACTTC. This translates into CASSIAGDPFYEQYF.

The J gene is TRBJ2-1, the V gene TRBV7-3; 9 nucleotides agree with TRBD1. Germline CDR1 reads SGHTA; CDR2 reads FQGTGA. Losses at the gene ends were 4 bases for V and 3 bases for J; bases not matched to a gene: 4. The CDR3 runs to 15 residues. In DNA form, the CDR3 reads TGTGCCAGCAGCTCTGACAGGGGGTTCTACAATGAGCAGTTCTTC. This sequence encodes CASSSDRGFYNEQFF.

This chain uses TRBV5-1 with TRBJ2-3, with 9 bases that match TRBD2. The CDR3 is made up of 18 amino acids. The V gene end was trimmed by 0 bases and the J gene end by 4 bases; junction bases not matched to a gene: 12. Germline V CDR1 and CDR2: SGHRS, YFSETQ. The DNA for the CDR3 is TGCGCCAGCAGCTTGGCCTGGGGTGTAGCGGGAGTGGCAGATACGCAGTATTTT. It yields the protein CASSLAWGVAGVADTQYF.

This rearrangement joins TRBV7-8 to TRBJ2-7; weak D call: TRBD2 (6 bases). This CDR3 is 15 amino acids long. Trimming took 5 bases from V and 0 from J, leaving 14 bases between them. Germline V gene sequence: CDR1 SGHVS, CDR2 FQNEAQ. CDR3 coding DNA: TGTGCCAGCAGCGACAGCGGGTACTACTCCTACGAGCAGTACTTC. It specifies CASSDSGYYSYEQYF.